Sequencing of this T cell receptor beta chain was carried out in a study of blood T cells in healthy people across ages. The V gene end was trimmed by 3 bases and the J gene end by 5 bases; junction bases not matched to a gene: 6. CDR1 and CDR2 from the germline V gene are SEHNR and FQNEAQ (reference sequence). The CDR3 has 14 residues. This clonotype was seen more than once but under ten times. Alongside a J-beta primer mix, a sample-barcoded 5' primer served in a second PCR lasting roughly 7 to 12 cycles. TCRdb called the 5' RACE reads again in MiXCR, with one record for every CDR3 protein. The table lists fewer than 1 million distinct CDR3 sequences, 40% to 50% of them singletons, with about a fifth in the top ten.

The sequenced material came from blood. The receptor was derived from a man between 60 and 70 years old in good health. The chain combines TRBV7-9 with TRBJ2-5, with 7 bases lining up with TRBD1. Here the CDR3 reads CASSFGKGAETQYF. CDR3 DNA sequence: TGTGCCAGCAGCTTCGGAAAGGGGGCTGAGACCCAGTACTTC.